These 23 T cell receptor beta chains came from one sample sequenced in a study of shared clonotypes between healthy human individuals. Sequencing used immunoSEQ multiplex PCR; TCRdb keeps in-frame clones, though not all of them. Found here are 330,000 or so clones, 74% of them singletons; the top ten hold 10%. Sequencing input: memory CD4+ T cells sorted from blood. As to subset: CD45RA-negative fraction. These receptors were taken from a young man in good health.

This chain connects TRBV10-3 to TRBJ2-5, with D possibly TRBD1 on 5 matching bases. V lost 4 bases and J lost 2, with 14 bases in between. This CDR3 is built from 15 residues. CDR1 and CDR2 (germline): ENHRY, SYGVKD. The CDR3: CAISGIVDRQETQYF. The CDR3 region has the DNA TGTGCCATCAGTGGGATCGTCGACAGACAAGAGACCCAGTACTTC.

The CDR3, as DNA: TGTGCCAGCAGCTCATACTCAGGGGCTAGCACAGATACGCAGTATTTT. Protein sequence: CASSSYSGASTDTQYF. The chain has TRBV5-5 and TRBJ2-3; TRBD1 might be the D (6 bases). V lost 3 bases and J 0 bases, leaving 14 bases between the germline ends. Germline lookup yields CDR1 SGHKS and CDR2 YYEKEE (reference sequence). This CDR3 spans 16 amino acids.

The CDR3 here is CASSPGGRAQETQYF. DNA for the CDR3: TGTGCCAGCAGCCCGGGCGGGAGGGCCCAAGAGACCCAGTACTTC. The chain has TRBV5-5 and TRBJ2-5; 9 positions match TRBD2. J lost 1 base, V lost 4 bases, and 5 bases had no gene match. CDR3 length: 15 residues. Germline lookup yields CDR1 SGHKS and CDR2 YYEKEE (reference sequence).

J is TRBJ2-3 and V is TRBV6-9, with D perhaps TRBD2 (6 bases). The CDR3 spans 15 residues. The germline CDR1 and CDR2 sequences are MNHGY and SVAAGI. With 6 bases removed from V and 1 base from J, the gap between germline ends came to 14 bases. CDR3 coding DNA: TGTGCCAGCAGGTCCCCTAGCGAATGCACAGATACGCAGTATTTT. It is translated as CASRSPSECTDTQYF.

The chain couples TRBV5-1 to TRBJ2-7, with a possible D match to TRBD2 (5 bases). CDR3 length equals 14 residues. Between the trimmed V and J ends, which lost 3 bases and 2 bases, there was a span of 12 bases. CDR1 is SGHRS and CDR2 is YFSETQ in the germline V gene. CDR3 loop: CASSSGNRPYEQYF. CDR3 DNA: TGCGCCAGCAGCTCGGGGAACAGACCCTACGAGCAGTACTTC.

V is TRBV14 and J is TRBJ2-7; D is undetermined. Germline CDR1 is SGHDN and CDR2 is FVKESK. This CDR3 spans 16 amino acids. Trimming took off 1 base at V and 0 bases at J, with 13 bases between the two ends. The CDR3 loop reads CASSQGNGYRSYEQYF. The CDR3 nucleotides are TGTGCCAGCAGCCAAGGAAACGGGTATCGCTCCTACGAGCAGTACTTC. Drawing the rest from reference TRBV14 and TRBJ2-7, the complete variable domain is EAGVTQFPSHSVIEKGQTVTLRCDPISGHDNLYWYRRVMGKEIKFLLHFVKESKQDESGMPNNRFLAERTGGTYSTLKVQPAELEDSGVYFCASSQGNGYRSYEQYFGPGTRLTVT.

In its sample, this clone was seen a few times. The gene calls are TRBV4-1 and TRBJ1-2; D remains ambiguous. The CDR3 runs 15 residues. In germline, CDR1 is MGHRA, CDR2 YSYEKL. Trimming removed 3 bases from V and 6 bases from J, with 17 bases in between. CDR3 in amino acids: CASSQLDGQGNGYTF. The DNA for the CDR3 is TGCGCCAGCAGCCAGTTGGACGGGCAAGGGAATGGCTACACCTTC.

The chain uses TRBV5-4 and TRBJ1-1, with TRBD1 matching 7 bases. Germline V gene sequence: CDR1 SGHNT, CDR2 YYREEE (reference sequence). The CDR3 is made up of 13 amino acids. V dropped 2 bases and J dropped 10; count of bases not matched to a gene: 8. As DNA, the CDR3 is TGTGCCAGCAGCTTCGACAGGGATGTCGGAGCTTTCTTT. Protein: CASSFDRDVGAFF.

The V gene is TRBV21-1, the J gene TRBJ1-5. TRBV21-1 is marked as a pseudogene. The CDR3 runs 15 residues. The CDR3, as DNA: TGTGCCAGCATCACCCACCGGGATTCAATACAGCCCCAGCATTTT. Translation: CASITHRDSIQPQHF.

CDR3 protein: CASSQGNYNEQFF. The CDR3 DNA reads TGTGCCAGTAGTCAGGGTAACTACAATGAGCAGTTCTTC. V usage is TRBV19 and J usage is TRBJ2-1, with D tentatively TRBD1 (5 bases). In germline, CDR1 is LNHDA, CDR2 SQIVND (reference sequence). V dropped 5 bases and J dropped 3 bases, with 8 bases sitting between them. This CDR3 is built from 13 residues. Using reference TRBV19 and TRBJ2-1 for the parts outside the CDR3, the full variable domain is DGGITQSPKYLFRKEGQNVTLSCEQNLNHDAMYWYRQDPGQGLRLIYYSQIVNDFQKGDIAEGYSVSREKKESFPLTVTSAQKNPTAFYLCASSQGNYNEQFFGPGTRLTVL.

This clone came up many times. The J gene is TRBJ2-3, the V gene TRBV4-1; 8 nucleotides match TRBD2. This CDR3 comprises 15 residues. Looked up from germline, CDR1 is MGHRA and CDR2 is YSYEKL. J was trimmed by 7 bases and V by 0 bases; bases with no gene match: 6. This CDR3 reads CASSQEAAGVNTQYF. In DNA, the CDR3 is TGCGCCAGCAGCCAAGAGGCAGCGGGAGTGAATACGCAGTATTTT.

The V and J genes are TRBV15 and TRBJ2-3; 8 nucleotides align to TRBD2. With V trimmed by 4 bases and J by 5 bases, 2 bases remained unmatched. This CDR3 is 13 amino acids long. Per germline, CDR1 LNHNV and CDR2 YYDKDF (reference sequence). CDR3 sequence: CATSKAGVDTQYF. The CDR3 DNA follows: TGTGCCACCAGCAAAGCGGGAGTAGATACGCAGTATTTT.

V usage is TRBV14 and J usage is TRBJ1-4; the D gene is possibly TRBD1 (5 bases). V lost 3 bases, J lost 7 bases, and 12 bases lay in between. CDR1 and CDR2 from the germline V gene are SGHDN and FVKESK. The CDR3 loop spans 14 amino acids. CDR3 sequence reads: CASSHSGVGEKLFF. DNA of the CDR3: TGTGCCAGCAGCCATTCGGGGGTTGGTGAAAAACTGTTTTTT.

This chain uses TRBV5-1 with TRBJ2-5, with TRBD2 matching 15 bases. The CDR3 totals 15 residues. The germline V gene has CDR1 SGHRS and CDR2 YFSETQ. Trimming removed 7 bases from V and 4 bases from J; junction bases left unmatched: 5. The CDR3 loop is CASGLAGGPAETQYF. CDR3 nucleotide sequence: TGCGCCAGCGGACTAGCGGGAGGGCCGGCAGAGACCCAGTACTTC.

The rearrangement links TRBV7-2 to TRBJ2-7, with TRBD1 matching 9 bases. J lost 4 bases, V lost 4 bases, and 8 bases had no gene match. This CDR3 region has 15 residues. Germline lookup yields CDR1 SGHTA and CDR2 FQGNSA. CDR3 nucleotides: TGTGCCAGCAGCTCATCTTTCGGACAGGGGTACGAGCAGTACTTC. This gives the protein CASSSSFGQGYEQYF.

The chain uses TRBV10-3 and TRBJ2-3; 9 nucleotides align to TRBD1. Germline values: CDR1 ENHRY, CDR2 SYGVKD. Germline trimming cut 11 bases from V and 3 bases from J; bases unmatched to any gene: 6. The CDR3 runs 13 residues. The CDR3: CASGQGLTDTQYF. CDR3 sequence (DNA): TGTGCCTCAGGACAGGGGTTGACAGATACGCAGTATTTT.

The chain carries TRBV13 and TRBJ2-2; D gene unclear. Germline CDR1 reads PRHDT; CDR2 reads FYEKMQ (reference sequence). Deletions cut 6 bases from V and 0 bases from J, with 11 bases between. There are 15 residues in the CDR3. The chain's CDR3 is CASRRSVANTGELFF. CDR3 nucleotide sequence: TGTGCCAGCAGGCGGTCGGTCGCGAACACCGGGGAGCTGTTTTTT.

Of note for this clone: Other DNA sequences in this sample translate to the same CDR3. The rearrangement joins TRBV30 to TRBJ2-3, with TRBD2 as a possible D gene (5 bases). Germline CDR1 GTSNPN, CDR2 SVGIG (reference sequence). V was clipped by 1 base and J by 3 bases, with 8 bases between them. The CDR3 spans 13 residues. CDR3 sequence: CAWSGGGTDTQYF. The CDR3 nucleotides are TGTGCCTGGAGTGGCGGAGGTACAGATACGCAGTATTTT.

This chain uses TRBV7-9 with TRBJ2-1; 11 bases align to TRBD2. Germline V gene sequence: CDR1 SEHNR, CDR2 FQNEAQ (reference sequence). The CDR3 is made up of 15 amino acids. The junction had 6 bases not matched to a gene; V was cut back by 5 bases and J by 6 bases. The CDR3 region is CASSTFLAGGNEQFF. CDR3 DNA: TGTGCCAGCAGCACCTTCCTAGCGGGAGGCAATGAGCAGTTCTTC.

The chain combines TRBV6-1 with TRBJ1-3; possible D gene TRBD1, 5 bases. Germline CDR1 is MNHNS and CDR2 is SASEGT. CDR3 size: 15 residues. Between the trimmed V and J ends, which lost 4 bases and 0 bases, there was a span of 10 bases. The CDR3 nucleotides read TGTGCCAGCAGTGTGACAGCCAACTCTGGAAACACCATATATTTT. Protein product: CASSVTANSGNTIYF.

The CDR3 is CASSLYRGGSYGYTF. CDR3 DNA: TGTGCCAGCAGCCTGTACAGGGGAGGCAGCTATGGCTACACCTTC. V and J are TRBV7-2 and TRBJ1-2; 7 bases match TRBD1. The V gene's germline CDR1 is SGHTA and CDR2 FQGNSA. J was trimmed by 4 bases and V by 5 bases; bases with no gene match: 10. The CDR3 loop spans 15 amino acids. Full variable domain (outside the CDR3, taken from reference TRBV7-2 and TRBJ1-2): GAGVSQSPSNKVTEKGKDVELRCDPISGHTALYWYRQSLGQGLEFLIYFQGNSAPDKSGLPSDRFSAERTGGSVSTLTIQRTQQEDSAVYLCASSLYRGGSYGYTFGSGTRLTVV.

The chain recombines TRBV11-3 with TRBJ2-7; no reliable D call. Per the germline V gene, CDR1 is SGHNT and CDR2 is YENEEA. The germline V and J ends were trimmed by 5 bases and 1 base, with 12 bases remaining between them. The CDR3 sequence is 14 residues long. CDR3 loop: CASSPRANSYEQYF. CDR3 DNA sequence: TGTGCCAGCAGCCCCCGAGCGAATTCCTACGAGCAGTACTTC. The whole variable domain, filled in from reference TRBV11-3 and TRBJ2-7, reads EAGVVQSPRYKIIEKKQPVAFWCNPISGHNTLYWYLQNLGQGPELLIRYENEEAVDDSQLPKDRFSAERLKGVDSTLKIQPAELGDSAVYLCASSPRANSYEQYFGPGTRLTVT.

The gene calls are TRBV21-1 and TRBJ2-1; the table's TRBD2 call for D was not verified on the DNA. TRBV21-1 is shown as a pseudogene. The CDR3 sequence is 15 residues long. The CDR3: CASSKAAGGNNEQFF. In DNA form, the CDR3 reads TGTGCCAGCAGCAAAGCTGCGGGAGGAAACAATGAGCAGTTCTTC.